This T cell receptor beta chain originates from a study of blood T cell repertoires in COVID-19. Study at large: Some COVID-19 samples were acute and others convalescent; all came from the United States, Italy and Spain.

The protocol was immunoSEQ multiplex PCR, while the TCRdb copy is restricted to in-frame clones and leaves out a portion. Among 120,000 or so clones listed, around 83% were seen once. The V segment lost 3 bases and the J segment 2 bases; nucleotides outside the gene matches: 8. CDR1 is SGHKS, CDR2 YYEKEE, per germline (reference sequence). The CDR3 runs to 15 residues. The sequenced sample was peripheral blood. This rearrangement joins TRBV5-5 to TRBJ2-7, with TRBD2 matching over 7 bases. The clonotype originates from a man older than 75 with active or convalescent COVID-19. The CDR3 sequence: CASSSGGGKTYEQYF. The CDR3 DNA sequence: TGTGCCAGCAGCTCGGGCGGGGGAAAGACCTACGAGCAGTACTTC.